Following are 31 T cell receptor beta chains from one sample sequenced in a study of blood T cell repertoires in COVID-19. Profiling relied on immunoSEQ multiplex PCR, and the TCRdb table lists in-frame clones only, not all of them. This sample has 120,000 to 150,000 clones, with approximately 80% found just once. Sequencing used peripheral blood. Receptors originate from a human donor with acute or convalescent COVID-19. The donor label of this sample is uncertain.

The rearrangement links TRBV19 to TRBJ1-5; maybe TRBD1 (6 bases). The CDR3 is 17 amino acids. CDR1 is LNHDA, CDR2 SQIVND, per germline (reference sequence). Trimming pared 0 bases from V and 0 bases from J, leaving 12 bases between. The CDR3 coding sequence is TGTGCCAGTAGTATAGAGGGGGCCGGGGATAGCAATCAGCCCCAGCATTTT. This sequence encodes CASSIEGAGDSNQPQHF.

The chain joins TRBV19 to TRBJ1-2, with 9 bases identical to TRBD1. This CDR3 is 16 amino acids long. The germline CDR1 and CDR2 sequences are LNHDA and SQIVND (reference sequence). J gave up 2 bases and V 6 bases, and 10 bases lay outside the gene matches. As DNA, the CDR3 is TGTGCCAGTAGAGAACACGGGACAGGGCCAAACTATGGCTACACCTTC. Translation: CASREHGTGPNYGYTF.

The rearrangement uses TRBV19 and TRBJ2-7, with 8 bases lining up with TRBD1. V gave up 10 bases and J gave up 2 bases; unmatched junction bases: 10. From germline, CDR1 is LNHDA and CDR2 SQIVND (reference sequence). The CDR3 is 14 residues long. The CDR3 loop reads CATSMDRDTYEQYF. CDR3 bases: TGTGCCACCTCCATGGACAGGGACACCTACGAGCAGTACTTC. The whole variable domain, remainder taken from reference TRBV19 and TRBJ2-7, is DGGITQSPKYLFRKEGQNVTLSCEQNLNHDAMYWYRQDPGQGLRLIYYSQIVNDFQKGDIAEGYSVSREKKESFPLTVTSAQKNPTAFYLCATSMDRDTYEQYFGPGTRLTVT.

The CDR3 DNA is TGTGCCAGCAGTTTTGGGAGGACCGGGGAGCTGTTTTTT. The encoded protein is CASSFGRTGELFF. The rearrangement links TRBV6-5 to TRBJ2-2; possible D gene TRBD2, 6 bases. Germline-derived CDR1 and CDR2 are MNHEY and SVGAGI. The CDR3 sequence is 13 residues long. Trimming cost V 4 bases and J 5 bases, with 8 bases left between them.

This chain connects TRBV6-5 to TRBJ1-4; 9 positions match TRBD1. This CDR3 comprises 12 residues. Germline CDR1 reads MNHEY; CDR2 reads SVGAGI. With 6 bases clipped from V and 11 bases from J, the junction kept 4 bases outside the gene matches. CDR3 DNA: TGTGCCAGCAGGGGACAGGGCGGGAAACTGTTTTTT. It yields the protein CASRGQGGKLFF.

The chain uses TRBV2 and TRBJ1-2, with D possibly TRBD1 on 5 matching bases. V was pared by 5 bases and J by 3 bases, with 16 bases between. The CDR3 is 15 amino acids. Germline CDR1 and CDR2: SNHLY and FYNNEI. This chain's CDR3 is CASSPLGGADYGYTF. The DNA of the CDR3 is TGTGCCAGCAGTCCCCTGGGAGGGGCTGACTATGGCTACACCTTC.

This rearrangement joins TRBV18 to TRBJ2-3; the D gene is possibly TRBD2 (7 bases). CDR1 is KGHSH and CDR2 is LQKENI in the germline V gene. V lost 3 bases and J 0 bases, leaving 25 bases between the germline ends. The CDR3 has 20 residues. DNA of the CDR3: TGTGCCAGCTCACCCCGCCCCTCGGGGGGCCAAAGGGCGAGCACAGATACGCAGTATTTT. Translating gives CASSPRPSGGQRASTDTQYF.

The rearrangement links TRBV5-1 to TRBJ2-5, with D possibly matching TRBD1 (5 bases). Trimming left V 4 bases short and J 5 bases short, with 15 bases between. The germline CDR1 and CDR2 sequences are SGHRS and YFSETQ. The CDR3 contains 14 residues. The DNA of the CDR3 is TGCGCCAGCAGCCCGTGGTGGGGCCCGGAGACCCAGTACTTC. Its protein is CASSPWWGPETQYF.

The V gene is TRBV5-1, the J gene TRBJ1-1; 8 bases match TRBD1. There are 15 residues in the CDR3. The germline V gene encodes CDR1 SGHRS and CDR2 YFSETQ. With V trimmed by 3 bases and J by 0 bases, 4 bases remained unmatched. The DNA for the CDR3 is TGCGCCAGCAGCTCCGGGACAGGATTGAACACTGAAGCTTTCTTT. The encoded protein is CASSSGTGLNTEAFF.

The V call is TRBV6-5, the J call TRBJ1-1; 7 bases align to TRBD1. Trimming took 6 bases from V and 1 from J; bases not matched to a gene: 8. The CDR3 is made up of 15 amino acids. The germline gives CDR1 MNHEY, CDR2 SVGAGI. The CDR3 sequence is CASRWDRAENTEAFF. CDR3 coding DNA: TGTGCCAGCAGATGGGACAGAGCTGAGAACACTGAAGCTTTCTTT.

About this clone: A junction end diverges from the germline sequence, so it may reflect a read error. The chain links TRBV7-9 to TRBJ1-5; 7 bases line up with TRBD1. Germline CDR1 reads SEHNR; CDR2 reads FQNEAQ (reference sequence). This CDR3 contains 13 residues. The CDR3 reads CASTRDSKQPQHF. In nucleotides, the CDR3 is TGTGCCAGCACTCGGGACAGCAAACAGCCCCAGCATTTT.

The J gene is TRBJ2-2, the V gene TRBV5-1, with D maybe TRBD1 (6 bases). The CDR3 contains 16 residues. Deletions cut 0 bases from V and 4 bases from J, with 13 bases between. Germline CDR1 reads SGHRS; CDR2 reads YFSETQ. This CDR3 is CASSLAVGQFTGELFF. The CDR3 region has the DNA TGCGCCAGCAGCTTGGCCGTTGGACAGTTCACCGGGGAGCTGTTTTTT.

The rearrangement links TRBV11-2 to TRBJ1-2; D uncertain. Germline assignment: CDR1 SGHAT and CDR2 FQNNGV. Trimming took 5 bases from V and 8 from J, leaving 15 bases between them. The CDR3 length is 13 residues. The CDR3, as DNA: TGTGCCAGCAGCCCGGAACGGGGTCTGGGCTACACCTTC. It specifies CASSPERGLGYTF.

The chain recombines TRBV24-1 with TRBJ1-2; tentative D call: TRBD1 (5 bases). The CDR3 extends over 14 amino acids. Trimming cost V 3 bases and J 8 bases, with 15 bases left between them. The germline gives CDR1 KGHDR, CDR2 SFDVKD. CDR3 amino acids: CATSDGAGWGGYTF. CDR3 nucleotides: TGTGCCACCAGTGATGGGGCAGGATGGGGCGGCTACACCTTC.

The genes are TRBV6-5 and TRBJ1-2; TRBD1 agrees at 7 bases. The ends lost 6 bases at V and 3 bases at J; junction bases unmatched: 7. Germline V gene sequence: CDR1 MNHEY, CDR2 SVGAGI. CDR3 size: 14 residues. Here the CDR3 reads CASSLTGQDYGYTF. The DNA of the CDR3 is TGTGCCAGCAGCCTGACAGGGCAGGACTATGGCTACACCTTC.

For the CDR3, the DNA is TGTGCCAGCAGGGGACAGGGCTACAATGAGCAGTTCTTC. Amino acids: CASRGQGYNEQFF. The rearrangement joins TRBV12-3 or TRBV12-4 to TRBJ2-1; 9 bases match TRBD1. CDR3 length: 13 amino acids. With V trimmed by 6 bases and J by 3 bases, 0 bases remained unmatched.

This clone came up once. The gene calls are TRBV5-6 and TRBJ1-2; 8 bases agree with TRBD1. The V gene end was trimmed by 5 bases and the J gene end by 2 bases; junction bases not matched to a gene: 11. This CDR3 comprises 16 residues. Germline V lookup: CDR1 SGHDT, CDR2 YYEEEE. The CDR3 sequence is CASRGTGEGVNYGYTF. DNA of the CDR3: TGTGCCAGCAGGGGGACAGGAGAAGGGGTAAACTATGGCTACACCTTC.

This chain links TRBV10-3 with TRBJ2-1; 11 bases align to TRBD2. CDR1 is ENHRY, CDR2 SYGVKD, per germline. Trimming cost V 2 bases and J 7 bases; bases outside gene matches: 7. CDR3 length equals 16 residues. The CDR3 bases are TGTGCCATCAGTGAGAAGGCTAGCGGGGGGTGGAATGAGCAGTTCTTC. The encoded protein is CAISEKASGGWNEQFF.

This chain connects TRBV18 to TRBJ1-2; 7 bases are shared with TRBD1. This CDR3 contains 15 residues. After removal of 0 bases from V and 0 bases from J, the junction contained 1 base not matched to a gene. The germline V gene has CDR1 KGHSH and CDR2 LQKENI. This chain's CDR3 is CASSPPTGPNYGYTF. The CDR3 region has the DNA TGTGCCAGCTCACCACCGACAGGGCCTAACTATGGCTACACCTTC. Together with reference TRBV18 and TRBJ1-2, the CDR3 gives the full variable domain: NAGVMQNPRHLVRRRGQEARLRCSPMKGHSHVYWYRQLPEEGLKFMVYLQKENIIDESGMPKERFSAEFPKEGPSILRIQQVVRGDSAAYFCASSPPTGPNYGYTFGSGTRLTVV.

V gene TRBV29-1 combines with J gene TRBJ2-5; D remains unclear. Per germline, CDR1 SQVTM and CDR2 ANQGSEA. V was pared by 4 bases and J by 3 bases, with 12 bases between. CDR3 length: 13 amino acids. The CDR3 DNA reads TGCAGCGTTGGGAGATCTGACGAAGAGACCCAGTACTTC. It encodes CSVGRSDEETQYF.

V gene TRBV19 combines with J gene TRBJ1-1; 10 bases line up with TRBD1. This CDR3 region has 16 residues. Germline V gene lookup returns CDR1 LNHDA and CDR2 SQIVND (reference sequence). The junction had 10 bases not matched to a gene; V was cut back by 4 bases and J by 5 bases. CDR3 loop: CASSTRQGARGTEAFF. DNA of the CDR3: TGTGCCAGTAGTACCCGACAGGGGGCGCGAGGAACTGAAGCTTTCTTT.

The rearrangement joins TRBV4-1 to TRBJ1-4; D might be TRBD1 (6 bases). The CDR3 has 16 amino acids. V was shortened by 6 bases and J by 2 bases, with 16 bases between the two germline ends. Germline V gene data show CDR1 as MGHRA and CDR2 as YSYEKL. CDR3 region: CASRVLGGPTNEKLFF. The CDR3 nucleotides read TGCGCCAGCAGAGTTCTTGGGGGCCCGACTAATGAAAAACTGTTTTTT.

The chain has TRBV21-1 and TRBJ1-6; no DNA check was done on the table's D call, TRBD1. TRBV21-1 is classified as a pseudogene. The CDR3 length is 16 residues. The CDR3 protein is CASSKRGGQGSSPLHF. In DNA, the CDR3 is TGTGCCAGCAGCAAGAGGGGTGGACAGGGGAGCTCACCCCTCCACTTT.

V gene TRBV6-1 combines with J gene TRBJ2-3; weak D call: TRBD2 (5 bases). V was clipped by 5 bases and J by 2 bases, with 14 bases between them. The CDR3 is 15 residues long. From germline, CDR1 is MNHNS and CDR2 SASEGT. CDR3 in DNA: TGTGCCAGCAGTACCCGGAGGCTAAACACAGATACGCAGTATTTT. Translating it yields CASSTRRLNTDTQYF.

The rearrangement joins TRBV2 to TRBJ2-1; 7 nucleotides agree with TRBD1. Germline V gene data show CDR1 as SNHLY and CDR2 as FYNNEI. The CDR3 runs to 16 residues. J was trimmed by 2 bases and V by 8 bases; bases with no gene match: 12. CDR3 DNA sequence: TGTGCCAGCTCCCTTAGGGACAGTTCAGCCTACAATGAGCAGTTCTTC. Translated, it gives CASSLRDSSAYNEQFF.

In DNA, the CDR3 is TGTGCCAGCTTCTCCTGGACAGGGGGTATTGGCTACACCTTC. Protein product: CASFSWTGGIGYTF. V usage is TRBV7-9 and J usage is TRBJ1-2; 10 bases are shared with TRBD1. The V segment lost 8 bases and the J segment 7 bases; nucleotides outside the gene matches: 10. Germline V gene lookup returns CDR1 SEHNR and CDR2 FQNEAQ (reference sequence). The CDR3 extends over 14 amino acids.

This clone was detected once. The J gene is TRBJ2-2, the V gene TRBV30; unclear D gene. V was cut by 0 bases and J by 5 bases, with 7 bases left in between. The CDR3 runs to 13 residues. CDR1 and CDR2 (germline): GTSNPN, SVGIG (reference sequence). This CDR3 reads CAWSVLVTGELFF. CDR3 coding DNA: TGTGCCTGGAGTGTACTCGTAACCGGGGAGCTGTTTTTT.

This clone was counted between two and nine times. The chain uses TRBV6-5 and TRBJ2-4, with TRBD1 matching over 7 bases. The CDR3 loop spans 14 amino acids. The junction had 9 bases not matched to a gene; V was cut back by 6 bases and J by 7 bases. Looked up from germline, CDR1 is MNHEY and CDR2 is SVGAGI. The chain's CDR3 is CASSHADRYNIQYF. DNA of the CDR3: TGTGCCAGCAGCCATGCGGACAGGTACAACATTCAGTACTTC.

This sequence joins TRBV6-4 and TRBJ1-5; D perhaps matches TRBD1 (5 bases). Germline V CDR1 and CDR2: MRHNA, SNTAGT. The length of the CDR3 is 14 residues. V was cut by 7 bases and J by 1 base, with 11 bases left in between. CDR3 sequence: CASIHGGSNQPQHF. DNA for the CDR3: TGTGCCAGCATCCACGGGGGAAGCAATCAGCCCCAGCATTTT.

The chain links TRBV10-3 to TRBJ2-5; possibly TRBD1 for D (7 bases). V was pared by 4 bases and J by 5 bases, with 20 bases between. The CDR3 sequence is 16 residues long. Germline V CDR1 and CDR2: ENHRY, SYGVKD. Here the CDR3 DNA reads TGTGCCATCAGTGCCTCGTTGGAGGGGGCGGGGGAGACCCAGTACTTC. It codes for CAISASLEGAGETQYF.

This clone came up a few times. The chain uses TRBV3-1 (or the pseudogene TRBV3-2) and TRBJ2-1; D may be TRBD2 (5 bases). CDR1 is LGHDT, CDR2 YNNKEL, per germline (reference sequence). The CDR3 has 15 residues. With 2 bases removed from V and 5 bases from J, the gap between germline ends came to 13 bases. DNA for the CDR3: TGTGCCAGCAGCCAATTAGGCGGGCGTGACAATGAGCAGTTCTTC. It codes for CASSQLGGRDNEQFF.